Listed below are T cell receptor beta chains from one sample, sequenced in a study of CD8 T cells in Susac syndrome. Each CDR3 protein is one row after TCRdb ran MiXCR on the immunoSEQ multiplex PCR reads. The data contain 100,000 to 150,000 distinct CDR3 sequences, around 94% of them singletons. Sequenced sample: CD8+ T cells from PBMCs. The receptor set was obtained from a human donor with Susac syndrome. Both conserved end residues are part of each CDR3. The order of the fields is D gene, clone size, V gene, J gene, CDR3 DNA, CDR3 protein. D genes are given only for firm matches. The listing skips clone size in some rows; elsewhere it reads once, few, many or a size class.

.,.,TRBV19,TRBJ2-1,TGTGCCAGTAGTATAGGATGGAGCTCCTACAATGAGCAGTTCTTC,CASSIGWSSYNEQFF
TRBD2,.,TRBV20-1,TRBJ2-5,TGCAGTGCTAGATCCCCTAGCGGGGGATCAGAGACCCAGTACTTC,CSARSPSGGSETQYF
TRBD2,.,TRBV2,TRBJ2-4,TGTGCCAGCAGAGGGGGGCGGGGGGTCAAAAACATTCAGTACTTC,CASRGGRGVKNIQYF
TRBD1,.,TRBV20-1,TRBJ2-7,TGCAGTGCTAGAACAGGGGAGTCCTACGAGCAGTACTTC,CSARTGESYEQYF
.,.,TRBV30,TRBJ2-1,TGTGCCTGGACATTTTCTGCGAGCTCCTACAATGAGCAGTTCTTC,CAWTFSASSYNEQFF
TRBD2,once,TRBV14,TRBJ2-3,TGTGCCAGCAGCCAAGCTAGCGGGGGGGCCAAGGATACGCAGTATTTT,CASSQASGGAKDTQYF
TRBD2,.,TRBV12-3/TRBV12-4,TRBJ2-1,TGTGCCAGCAGTTTGACTAGCGGGTCCTACAATGAGCAGTTCTTC,CASSLTSGSYNEQFF
.,.,TRBV29-1,TRBJ1-3,TGCAGCGTTGAAGATTTCTATCGGAGGGACACCATATATTTT,CSVEDFYRRDTIYF
.,.,TRBV5-1,TRBJ2-5,TGCGCCAGCAGCTTGGAATGGGGGCGGGAGACCCAGTACTTC,CASSLEWGRETQYF
.,.,TRBV10-3,TRBJ2-3,TGTGCCATCAGTGATGGGGCAGGGCCAGATACGCAGTATTTT,CAISDGAGPDTQYF
.,.,TRBV29-1,TRBJ2-2,TGCAGCGTCTTCAGGGGCGCGGAGCTGTTTTTT,CSVFRGAELFF
TRBD2,.,TRBV4-2,TRBJ2-7,TGTGCCAGCAGCCAAGATCTTTTGGGGAGGGACGAGCAGTACTTC,CASSQDLLGRDEQYF
.,.,TRBV2,TRBJ2-3,TGTGCCAGCAGGAATGGCAGGACAAGAGATACGCAGTATTTT,CASRNGRTRDTQYF
TRBD2,.,TRBV4-2,TRBJ2-1,TGTGCCAGCAGCCAAGACGGCCAGCGGGGGGGCAATGAGCAGTTCTTC,CASSQDGQRGGNEQFF
TRBD1,.,TRBV27,TRBJ1-2,TGTGCCAGCAGTTCGTCCGGGACAGGGTTTTATGGCTACACCTTC,CASSSSGTGFYGYTF
.,.,TRBV7-8,TRBJ2-5,TGTGCCAGCAGCTTAAGGTCAGGGACGCGCCAAGAGACCCAGTACTTC,CASSLRSGTRQETQYF
.,.,TRBV12-3/TRBV12-4,TRBJ2-5,TGTGCCAGCAGCCCCTCCGGGACCCAGTACTTC,CASSPSGTQYF
.,few,TRBV15,TRBJ1-1,TGTGCCACCAGCAGAGATCATAAAATTGTTCAGGGGAACACTGAAGCTTTTTTT,CATSRDHKIVQGNTEAFF
TRBD1,.,TRBV13,TRBJ1-6,TGTGCCAGCAGTCAAGGGACAGGGCACTCACCCCTCCACTTT,CASSQGTGHSPLHF
TRBD1,.,TRBV4-1,TRBJ1-2,TGCGCCAGCACCCTAGGGACAGATCGATTGGGTGGCTACACCTTC,CASTLGTDRLGGYTF
.,.,TRBV10-2,TRBJ2-5,TGCGCCAGCAGTGCCGCAGGGAGGGAGACCCAGTACTTC,CASSAAGRETQYF
.,.,TRBV4-1,TRBJ2-7,TGCGCCAGCAGCCAGGGGGCGGGAAGTGGGCTTTACGAGCAGTACTTC,CASSQGAGSGLYEQYF